This entry lists 26 T cell receptor beta chains sequenced from one sample in a study of blood T cell repertoires in COVID-19. Profiling relied on immunoSEQ multiplex PCR, and the TCRdb table lists in-frame clones only, not all of them. The table shows 110,000 to 150,000 clones, with 75% to 85% occurring only once. Input material: peripheral blood. Source of these receptors: a man aged 50 or older with acute or convalescent COVID-19.

In this sample, this clone turned up once. This chain links TRBV14 with TRBJ1-6; the match to TRBD1 covers 8 bases. Germline CDR1 is SGHDN and CDR2 is FVKESK. This CDR3 region has 15 residues. Trimming took 1 base from V and 8 from J; bases not matched to a gene: 4. In nucleotides, the CDR3 is TGTGCCAGCAGCCAAGTGTCAGGGGGCCATTCACCCCTCCACTTT. Protein: CASSQVSGGHSPLHF.

The genes are TRBV10-3 and TRBJ2-2; possible D gene TRBD1, 6 bases. V dropped 1 base and J dropped 5 bases, with 14 bases sitting between them. The CDR3 totals 16 residues. Germline values: CDR1 ENHRY, CDR2 SYGVKD. The CDR3 here is CAISEFEPGETGELFF. CDR3 DNA sequence: TGTGCCATCAGTGAGTTTGAACCAGGGGAGACCGGGGAGCTGTTTTTT.

This chain connects TRBV3-1 (or the pseudogene TRBV3-2) to TRBJ2-3; 8 nucleotides match TRBD2. The CDR3 loop spans 16 amino acids. The trim removed 2 bases at V and 4 bases at J, leaving 8 bases unmatched. CDR1 is LGHDT and CDR2 is YNNKEL in the germline V gene (reference sequence). The CDR3 is CASSQSGTSFADTQYF. The CDR3 DNA reads as TGTGCCAGCAGCCAATCCGGGACTAGTTTCGCAGATACGCAGTATTTT.

The chain has TRBV4-1 and TRBJ1-6, with 11 bases aligning to TRBD1. Germline loops: CDR1 MGHRA, CDR2 YSYEKL. The CDR3 consists of 14 residues. V gave up 3 bases and J gave up 9 bases; unmatched junction bases: 1. The CDR3 spells CASSHGTGGSPLHF. As DNA, the CDR3 is TGCGCCAGCAGCCACGGGACAGGGGGTTCACCCCTCCACTTT.

The J gene is TRBJ2-7, the V gene TRBV11-3; tentatively, D is TRBD2 (6 bases). The length of the CDR3 is 13 residues. The V end was cut by 2 bases, the J end by 4 bases, with 9 bases between. Germline values: CDR1 SGHNT, CDR2 YENEEA. CDR3 DNA sequence: TGTGCCAGCAGCTTATACGGGAGTTACGAGCAGTACTTC. Residues: CASSLYGSYEQYF.

The chain has TRBV19 and TRBJ1-5; weak D call: TRBD1 (6 bases). Germline V gene lookup returns CDR1 LNHDA and CDR2 SQIVND (reference sequence). CDR3 length: 13 residues. Trimming took 9 bases from V and 8 from J, leaving 17 bases between them. This CDR3 reads CASWGQGLEPQHF. In DNA form, the CDR3 reads TGTGCCAGCTGGGGACAAGGGTTGGAGCCCCAGCATTTT. The complete variable domain, with remaining parts taken from reference TRBV19 and TRBJ1-5, reads DGGITQSPKYLFRKEGQNVTLSCEQNLNHDAMYWYRQDPGQGLRLIYYSQIVNDFQKGDIAEGYSVSREKKESFPLTVTSAQKNPTAFYLCASWGQGLEPQHFGDGTRLSIL.

The chain recombines TRBV6-1 with TRBJ1-5; no clear D gene. The V and J ends lost 5 bases and 3 bases respectively, with 5 bases between them. Germline V gives CDR1 MNHNS, CDR2 SASEGT. There are 12 residues in the CDR3. CDR3 in amino acids: CASSLDNQPQHF. In DNA form, the CDR3 reads TGTGCCAGCAGTTTAGACAATCAGCCCCAGCATTTT.

This sequence joins TRBV5-1 and TRBJ2-7; maybe TRBD2 (6 bases). Trimming removed 0 bases from V and 6 bases from J, with 19 bases in between. In germline, CDR1 is SGHRS, CDR2 YFSETQ. The CDR3 loop spans 16 amino acids. CDR3: CASSLVGGESNAEQYF. The CDR3 DNA is TGCGCCAGCAGCTTGGTAGGCGGGGAGTCTAACGCCGAGCAGTACTTC.

This sequence joins TRBV7-2 and TRBJ1-4, with TRBD1 as a possible D gene (6 bases). Trimming shortened V by 2 bases and J by 0 bases, and 10 bases separated the two germline ends. CDR1 and CDR2 from the germline V gene are SGHTA and FQGNSA. CDR3 length equals 16 residues. This CDR3 reads CASSLRPGATNEKLFF. In DNA, the CDR3 is TGTGCCAGCAGCTTACGTCCAGGGGCAACTAATGAAAAACTGTTTTTT.

This sequence joins TRBV6-5 and TRBJ1-5; D gene ambiguous. The CDR3 totals 13 residues. V lost 8 bases and J lost 2, with 10 bases in between. Germline CDR1 reads MNHEY; CDR2 reads SVGAGI. CDR3 DNA: TGTGCCAGCCACCCGCGGGGCAATCAGCCCCAGCATTTT. This codes for CASHPRGNQPQHF.

J is TRBJ2-5 and V is TRBV6-5; no clear D gene. This CDR3 is 13 amino acids long. V gave up 5 bases and J gave up 3 bases, with 10 bases separating them. Germline CDR1 MNHEY, CDR2 SVGAGI. The CDR3 DNA reads TGTGCCAGCAGTAGGAGCTTAGAAGAGACCCAGTACTTC. Amino acids: CASSRSLEETQYF.

The gene calls are TRBV11-1 and TRBJ1-1; possible D gene TRBD1, 6 bases. Germline CDR1 is SGHAT and CDR2 is FQDESV (reference sequence). This CDR3 spans 14 amino acids. Trimming took off 5 bases at V and 1 base at J, with 11 bases between the two ends. Here the CDR3 reads CASSTWTANTEAFF. CDR3 bases: TGTGCCAGCAGCACCTGGACAGCGAACACTGAAGCTTTCTTT.

The chain has TRBV11-1 and TRBJ2-1; no definite D call. The CDR3 runs 15 residues. Trimming removed 5 bases at V and 0 bases at J, with 11 bases between. Germline CDR1 is SGHAT and CDR2 is FQDESV (reference sequence). The CDR3 here is CASSNDYSSYNEQFF. Here the CDR3 DNA reads TGTGCCAGCAGCAATGATTACAGCTCCTACAATGAGCAGTTCTTC.

V is TRBV19 and J is TRBJ1-5, with D unclear. CDR1 is LNHDA, CDR2 SQIVND, per germline (reference sequence). The CDR3 is made up of 14 amino acids. Trimming took off 2 bases at V and 5 bases at J, with 10 bases between the two ends. The CDR3 sequence: CASSIQVRDQPQHF. In DNA, the CDR3 is TGTGCCAGTAGTATACAGGTACGAGATCAGCCCCAGCATTTT.

V and J are TRBV10-3 and TRBJ2-7, with 11 bases aligning to TRBD2. The CDR3 contains 20 residues. The germline V gene encodes CDR1 ENHRY and CDR2 SYGVKD. Germline trimming cut 2 bases from V and 0 bases from J; bases unmatched to any gene: 15. Here the CDR3 reads CAISERTFGTSGFSSYEQYF. The CDR3 nucleotides are TGTGCCATCAGTGAGAGAACCTTCGGGACTAGCGGATTCTCCTCCTACGAGCAGTACTTC.

The chain carries TRBV12-5 and TRBJ2-1, with 7 bases identical to TRBD2. Trimming removed 10 bases from V and 0 bases from J; junction bases left unmatched: 15. The CDR3 runs 17 residues. CDR1 and CDR2 (germline): LGHNT, FRNRAP. CDR3 residues: CATTTGEGRSSYNEQFF. DNA for the CDR3: TGTGCTACCACCACCGGGGAGGGGAGGTCCTCCTACAATGAGCAGTTCTTC.

The genes are TRBV12-3 or TRBV12-4 and TRBJ2-7; possible D gene TRBD2, 5 bases. V lost 8 bases, J lost 5 bases, and 13 bases lay in between. This CDR3 spans 12 amino acids. In nucleotides, the CDR3 is TGTGCCAGCGTAGCAGGAGGCCACGAGCAGTACTTC. Translating it yields CASVAGGHEQYF.

V usage is TRBV30 and J usage is TRBJ1-6; D remains unclear. V gave up 5 bases and J gave up 2 bases, with 10 bases separating them. This CDR3 has 14 amino acids. CDR1 is GTSNPN and CDR2 is SVGIG in the germline V gene (reference sequence). The CDR3 spells CAWVSEAYNSPLHF. CDR3 nucleotides: TGTGCCTGGGTATCCGAGGCCTATAATTCACCCCTCCACTTT.

This rearrangement joins TRBV7-9 to TRBJ2-3; weak D call: TRBD1 (6 bases). In germline, CDR1 is SEHNR, CDR2 FQNEAQ (reference sequence). The V end lost 0 bases, the J end lost 4 bases, and 8 bases lay between the germline ends. The CDR3 sequence is 14 residues long. Here the CDR3 reads CASSLATGSDTQYF. CDR3 DNA: TGTGCCAGCAGCTTAGCCACAGGGTCAGATACGCAGTATTTT.

The table lists this clone with a few counts. The chain links TRBV7-9 to TRBJ1-2; no definite D call. The CDR3 covers 13 residues. V gave up 1 base and J gave up 6 bases, with 9 bases separating them. Germline lookup yields CDR1 SEHNR and CDR2 FQNEAQ (reference sequence). CDR3 coding DNA: TGTGCCAGCAGCTTAGGGGAGGACCATGGCTACACCTTC. Translated, it gives CASSLGEDHGYTF.

V and J are TRBV28 and TRBJ1-2, with D possibly being TRBD1 (5 bases). The germline V gene has CDR1 MDHEN and CDR2 SYDVKM. The V gene lost 9 bases and the J gene lost 4 bases, with 12 bases spanning the gap. This CDR3 is built from 12 residues. The CDR3 sequence: CASSTVSYGYTF. CDR3 in DNA: TGTGCCAGTTCGACAGTCTCCTATGGCTACACCTTC.

J is TRBJ1-5 and V is TRBV30; unclear D gene. Germline V gene lookup returns CDR1 GTSNPN and CDR2 SVGIG (reference sequence). Trimming left V 2 bases short and J 3 bases short, with 14 bases between. The CDR3 sequence is 15 residues long. CDR3 in amino acids: CAWSNSRINNQPQHF. CDR3 coding DNA: TGTGCCTGGAGTAACAGCAGAATCAACAATCAGCCCCAGCATTTT.

The rearrangement uses TRBV5-1 and TRBJ2-1; D perhaps matches TRBD1 (6 bases). The CDR3 consists of 18 residues. V dropped 4 bases and J dropped 1 base, with 21 bases sitting between them. Germline CDR1 SGHRS, CDR2 YFSETQ. The CDR3 protein is CASSLRSGSRGSYNEQFF. In DNA form, the CDR3 reads TGCGCCAGCAGCCTAAGGTCAGGCTCTAGGGGGTCCTACAATGAGCAGTTCTTC.

The gene calls are TRBV15 and TRBJ2-7, with TRBD2 matching over 9 bases. V dropped 3 bases and J dropped 3; count of bases not matched to a gene: 12. This CDR3 has 17 residues. Germline V CDR1 and CDR2: LNHNV, YYDKDF (reference sequence). CDR3 sequence (DNA): TGTGCCACCAGCAGGTCGGGCCTAGCGGGAAGGGGCTACGAGCAGTACTTC. The encoded protein is CATSRSGLAGRGYEQYF.

The rearrangement uses TRBV19 and TRBJ1-5; D gene uncertain. The V gene lost 5 bases and the J gene lost 0 bases, with 2 bases spanning the gap. This CDR3 has 12 residues. Germline values: CDR1 LNHDA, CDR2 SQIVND (reference sequence). The CDR3 DNA follows: TGTGCCAGTAGTCATAGCAATCAGCCCCAGCATTTT. It yields the protein CASSHSNQPQHF. Drawing the rest from reference TRBV19 and TRBJ1-5, the complete variable domain is DGGITQSPKYLFRKEGQNVTLSCEQNLNHDAMYWYRQDPGQGLRLIYYSQIVNDFQKGDIAEGYSVSREKKESFPLTVTSAQKNPTAFYLCASSHSNQPQHFGDGTRLSIL.

The chain combines TRBV5-1 with TRBJ2-7; TRBD1 agrees at 10 bases. This CDR3 has 16 amino acids. CDR1 is SGHRS, CDR2 YFSETQ, per germline. Germline trimming cut 4 bases from V and 6 bases from J; bases unmatched to any gene: 13. The CDR3 sequence: CASSLIRDRGQTEQYF. For the CDR3, the DNA is TGCGCCAGCAGCCTGATCCGGGACAGGGGTCAGACCGAGCAGTACTTC.